These 5 T cell receptor beta chains were all obtained from the same sample, sequenced in a study of identical twins. Via MiXCR, TCRdb re-called the 5' RACE reads, giving one row per CDR3 protein. The profile shows 410,000 or so distinct CDR3 sequences, 15% to 20% of them singletons. The sequencing input was naive T cells sorted from blood. All receptors come from a man in his forties or fifties in good health.

The CDR3 reads CASGLVLDSHSGNTIYF. CDR3 sequence (DNA): TGTGCTAGTGGTTTGGTATTGGACAGTCACTCTGGAAACACCATATATTTT. The chain uses TRBV12-5 and TRBJ1-3; D is perhaps TRBD1 (6 bases). V lost 0 bases and J lost 0, with 12 bases in between. The CDR3 spans 17 residues. Germline V gives CDR1 LGHNT, CDR2 FRNRAP.

The J gene is TRBJ2-5, the V gene TRBV5-1, with D hard to call. V lost 7 bases and J lost 1, with 5 bases in between. The CDR3 spans 11 residues. Germline-derived CDR1 and CDR2 are SGHRS and YFSETQ. CDR3 DNA: TGCGCCAGCCGGGCCCAAGAGACCCAGTACTTC. Translation gives CASRAQETQYF.

This clonotype was counted a few times. The V gene is TRBV12-3 or TRBV12-4, the J gene TRBJ1-5; 12 bases line up with TRBD1. The V segment lost 5 bases and the J segment 6 bases; nucleotides outside the gene matches: 5. This CDR3 spans 15 amino acids. CDR3 residues: CASSLGTGGGQPQHF. CDR3 sequence (DNA): TGTGCCAGCAGTCTAGGGACAGGGGGCGGTCAGCCCCAGCATTTT.

This clonotype was counted only a few times. The chain links TRBV4-3 to TRBJ2-7; D call uncertain. The CDR3 loop spans 14 amino acids. Germline assignment: CDR1 LGHNA and CDR2 YSLEER. Trimming took 0 bases from V and 2 from J, leaving 8 bases between them. The CDR3 coding sequence is TGCGCCAGCAGCCAAGATGAAGGTCCCTACGAGCAGTACTTC. This gives the protein CASSQDEGPYEQYF.

The chain combines TRBV30 with TRBJ2-7; TRBD2 aligns across 12 bases. The J segment lost 1 base and the V segment lost 5 bases, leaving 3 bases of the junction unmatched. The CDR3 is 14 amino acids. CDR1 and CDR2 (germline): GTSNPN, SVGIG (reference sequence). The CDR3 region has the DNA TGTGCCTGGGGGGGACTAGCGGGTTCCTACGAGCAGTACTTC. Its protein is CAWGGLAGSYEQYF.